This entry describes one T cell receptor (beta chain). The target antigen is unknown. The record originates from a study of a mutant IDH1 vaccine in newly diagnosed glioma. Study context: The initiation of vaccination occurred 4-6 weeks after radiotherapy alone, or with temozolomide cycles. Treated patients had a mean age of around 39 years and a sex split that was roughly 62% male and 37.5% female.

This CDR3 spans 14 amino acids. J was trimmed by 4 bases and V by 6 bases; bases with no gene match: 6. Germline values: CDR1 SGHVS, CDR2 FNYEAQ. The time point is: week 47, end of study. Vaccination comprised doses that each held 300 ug of mutant IDH1 20-mer peptide, plus topical imiquimod. The data were produced by immunoSEQ multiplex PCR, yet TCRdb's version contains in-frame clones alone and is incomplete. The data show over 75,000 clones, with 80% to 90% seen just once and 4% to 5.5% held by the top ten. This chain connects TRBV7-6 to TRBJ2-1; 7 positions match TRBD1. Sequences were derived from PBMCs, sampled from a glioma patient whose treatment included an IDH1 peptide vaccine. This TCR came from a man aged 35 to 55 with glioma. The CDR3 protein is CASSHGQEYNEQFF. The CDR3 DNA reads as TGTGCCAGCAGTCACGGACAGGAGTACAATGAGCAGTTCTTC.